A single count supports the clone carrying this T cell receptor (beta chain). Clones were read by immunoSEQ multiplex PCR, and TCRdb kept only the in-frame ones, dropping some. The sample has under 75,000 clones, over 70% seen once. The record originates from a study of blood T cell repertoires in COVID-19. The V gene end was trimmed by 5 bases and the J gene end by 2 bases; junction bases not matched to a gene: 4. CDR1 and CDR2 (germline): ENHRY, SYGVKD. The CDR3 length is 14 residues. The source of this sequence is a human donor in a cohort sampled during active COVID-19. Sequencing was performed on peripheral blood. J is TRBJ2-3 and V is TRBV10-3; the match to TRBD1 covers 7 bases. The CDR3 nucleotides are TGTGCCATCAGTAAGGGACAGATCACAGATACGCAGTATTTT. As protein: CAISKGQITDTQYF.